This T cell receptor (beta chain) was identified in a study of T-cell memory formation after mild COVID-19. The CDR3 extends over 13 amino acids. Germline CDR1 SGHRS, CDR2 YFSETQ. Trimming cost V 4 bases and J 4 bases, with 6 bases left between them. This clonotype was detected many times. TCRdb itself ran the 5' RACE reads through MiXCR, one entry per CDR3 protein. The repertoire holds roughly 250,000 distinct CDR3 sequences, with around 15% as singletons. The chain has TRBV5-1 and TRBJ2-6; D not resolved. Source material: PBMCs or a T cell subset sorted from them (not recorded which). This receptor was identified in a man aged 18 to 35 who had mild COVID-19 (a few samples of this study predate the infection). Cell type and time point are not known. CDR3 in amino acids: CASSLPGANVLTF. The CDR3 DNA reads as TGCGCCAGCAGCCTGCCCGGGGCCAACGTCCTGACTTTC.